This is a list of T cell receptor beta chains from one sample in a study of vaccination effects on CD4 cells after COVID-19. These receptors' antigens are unknown. Some clones are missing from TCRdb's copy, which holds only in-frame ones; the method was immunoSEQ multiplex PCR. The sample has around 41,000 clones, around 78% seen once. Sequencing was performed on CD4+ T cells from PBMCs cultured with SARS-CoV-2 spike peptides, taken before COVID-19 vaccination. These receptors were collected from a human donor who received a COVID-19 vaccine. CDR3s include the opening cysteine and the closing phenylalanine or tryptophan. Each record gives: D gene, clone size, J gene, V gene, CDR3 DNA, CDR3 protein. A D gene is named only where the DNA matches it firmly. The size entry is marked missing in some rows and otherwise reads once, few, many or a size class.

d_call: -
clone_size: few
j_call: TRBJ1-2
v_call: TRBV2
cdr3_nt: TGTGCCAGCAGTCCATTTGGACAGACTAACTATGGCTACACCTTC
cdr3_aa: CASSPFGQTNYGYTF

d_call: TRBD2
clone_size: -
j_call: TRBJ2-3
v_call: TRBV5-4
cdr3_nt: TGTGCCAGCAGCCATAGTCGGGGGGTATCGACAGATACGCAGTATTTT
cdr3_aa: CASSHSRGVSTDTQYF

d_call: -
clone_size: -
j_call: TRBJ2-1
v_call: TRBV10-2
cdr3_nt: TGCGCCAGCAGTGAGGGCAGGGCTTCGTTCAATGAGCAGTTCTTC
cdr3_aa: CASSEGRASFNEQFF

d_call: -
clone_size: -
j_call: TRBJ2-6
v_call: TRBV19
cdr3_nt: TGTGCCAGTACCGGATCCTCTGGGGCCAACGTCCTGACTTTC
cdr3_aa: CASTGSSGANVLTF

d_call: -
clone_size: -
j_call: TRBJ1-6
v_call: TRBV9
cdr3_nt: TGTGCCAGCAGCGTACGGGGGGAGAATTCACCCCTCCACTTT
cdr3_aa: CASSVRGENSPLHF

d_call: -
clone_size: -
j_call: TRBJ1-4
v_call: TRBV29-1
cdr3_nt: TGCAGCGTCCGGGACGGGAATGAAAAACTGTTTTTT
cdr3_aa: CSVRDGNEKLFF

d_call: -
clone_size: -
j_call: TRBJ2-3
v_call: TRBV19
cdr3_nt: TGTGCCAGTAGCTCACCTAAATATACGCAGTATTTT
cdr3_aa: CASSSPKYTQYF

d_call: -
clone_size: -
j_call: TRBJ1-1
v_call: TRBV10-2
cdr3_nt: TGCGCCAGCGCTTACTTGAACACTGAAGCTTTCTTT
cdr3_aa: CASAYLNTEAFF

d_call: -
clone_size: -
j_call: TRBJ1-2
v_call: TRBV4-2
cdr3_nt: TGTGCCAGCAGCCAAGCGACAGCCTATGGCTACACCTTC
cdr3_aa: CASSQATAYGYTF

d_call: -
clone_size: -
j_call: TRBJ1-5
v_call: TRBV13
cdr3_nt: TGTGCCAGCAGCTTACGGGTGGGAGGGCCCCAGCATTTT
cdr3_aa: CASSLRVGGPQHF

d_call: TRBD1
clone_size: -
j_call: TRBJ1-2
v_call: TRBV27
cdr3_nt: TGTGCCAGCACCCCACTAAGTCAGGACAGGGGTCCTAACTATGGCTACACCTTC
cdr3_aa: CASTPLSQDRGPNYGYTF

d_call: -
clone_size: -
j_call: TRBJ1-3
v_call: TRBV25-1
cdr3_nt: TGTGCCAGCTTCCCCCTGGTCAGGGGCCCTGGAAACACCATATATTTT
cdr3_aa: CASFPLVRGPGNTIYF

d_call: TRBD1
clone_size: -
j_call: TRBJ1-5
v_call: TRBV11-3
cdr3_nt: TGTGCCAGCAGCTTAGTTCGGGACAGGGGGCTTTTCCATAGCAATCAGCCCCAGCATTTT
cdr3_aa: CASSLVRDRGLFHSNQPQHF

d_call: -
clone_size: once
j_call: TRBJ2-5
v_call: TRBV7-2
cdr3_nt: TGTGCCAGCAGCCCTCCGAGCGTGGAGACCCAGTACTTC
cdr3_aa: CASSPPSVETQYF

d_call: TRBD1
clone_size: -
j_call: TRBJ2-5
v_call: TRBV5-1
cdr3_nt: TGCGCCAGCAGCCCTGGGACAGGGGAGGAGACCCAGTACTTC
cdr3_aa: CASSPGTGEETQYF

d_call: -
clone_size: -
j_call: TRBJ2-4
v_call: TRBV5-1
cdr3_nt: TGCGCCAGCAGCTCCCTTTACGAAAACATTCAGTACTTC
cdr3_aa: CASSSLYENIQYF

d_call: -
clone_size: -
j_call: TRBJ1-6
v_call: TRBV7-8
cdr3_nt: TGTGCCAGCAGCTTCATTGGGGTAAATTCACCCCTCCACTTT
cdr3_aa: CASSFIGVNSPLHF

d_call: TRBD1
clone_size: -
j_call: TRBJ1-1
v_call: TRBV29-1
cdr3_nt: TGCAGTTATCGCCGAGGGACAGGCACTGAAGCTTTCTTT
cdr3_aa: CSYRRGTGTEAFF

d_call: -
clone_size: few
j_call: TRBJ1-3
v_call: TRBV7-6
cdr3_nt: TGTGCCAGCAGCTTAGGGCCAGCCTCTGGAAACACCATATATTTT
cdr3_aa: CASSLGPASGNTIYF

d_call: -
clone_size: -
j_call: TRBJ1-1
v_call: TRBV29-1
cdr3_nt: TGCAGCGCGGGGGACTTTCTGATTGAAGCTTTCTTT
cdr3_aa: CSAGDFLIEAFF

d_call: -
clone_size: -
j_call: TRBJ2-2
v_call: TRBV4-1
cdr3_nt: TGCGCCAGCAGGGCGGGGCAGGGCCCGAACACCGGGGAGCTGTTTTTT
cdr3_aa: CASRAGQGPNTGELFF

d_call: TRBD1
clone_size: -
j_call: TRBJ1-1
v_call: TRBV10-2
cdr3_nt: TGCGCCAGCAGCGAGAGTACCGGGACAGGGTTAGCTTTCTTT
cdr3_aa: CASSESTGTGLAFF

d_call: -
clone_size: -
j_call: TRBJ2-5
v_call: TRBV29-1
cdr3_nt: TGCAGCGTTGTTTCGGGAGAAGAGACCCAGTACTTC
cdr3_aa: CSVVSGEETQYF

d_call: -
clone_size: -
j_call: TRBJ1-1
v_call: TRBV2
cdr3_nt: TGTGCCAGCAGTGGGGAAATCAACACTGAAGCTTTCTTT
cdr3_aa: CASSGEINTEAFF

d_call: TRBD2
clone_size: -
j_call: TRBJ2-3
v_call: TRBV30
cdr3_nt: TGTGCCTGGACTAGCGGGGGGGCCGGGGAAGATACGCAGTATTTT
cdr3_aa: CAWTSGGAGEDTQYF

d_call: -
clone_size: -
j_call: TRBJ2-3
v_call: TRBV30
cdr3_nt: TGTGCCTGGAATCTTGGGGTTAGCACAGATACGCAGTATTTT
cdr3_aa: CAWNLGVSTDTQYF

d_call: -
clone_size: -
j_call: TRBJ2-2
v_call: TRBV19
cdr3_nt: TGTGCCAGTAGTATATACGCAGGGACCGGGGAGCTGTTTTTT
cdr3_aa: CASSIYAGTGELFF

d_call: -
clone_size: -
j_call: TRBJ1-1
v_call: TRBV9
cdr3_nt: TGTGCCAGCAGCGTAGACCCCGGGGGGAACACTGAAGCTTTCTTT
cdr3_aa: CASSVDPGGNTEAFF

d_call: -
clone_size: -
j_call: TRBJ1-5
v_call: TRBV5-1
cdr3_nt: TGCGCCAGCAGCTTGGATGGACAGCCCAATCAGCCCCAGCATTTT
cdr3_aa: CASSLDGQPNQPQHF

d_call: -
clone_size: few
j_call: TRBJ1-4
v_call: TRBV7-9
cdr3_nt: TGTGCCAGCAGCTTTGCCGGGAATGAAAAACTGTTTTTT
cdr3_aa: CASSFAGNEKLFF

d_call: TRBD1
clone_size: -
j_call: TRBJ2-3
v_call: TRBV5-8
cdr3_nt: TGTGCCAGCCCCACCGGGACAGGGGCCAAAGTCACAGATACGCAGTATTTT
cdr3_aa: CASPTGTGAKVTDTQYF

d_call: -
clone_size: -
j_call: TRBJ1-5
v_call: TRBV7-8
cdr3_nt: TGTGCCAGCAGCCTCCCCGCAGGGTCCAATCAGCCCCAGCATTTT
cdr3_aa: CASSLPAGSNQPQHF

d_call: -
clone_size: few
j_call: TRBJ2-2
v_call: TRBV7-3
cdr3_nt: TGTGCCAGCAGCTCCGGATTCACCGGGGAGCTGTTTTTT
cdr3_aa: CASSSGFTGELFF

d_call: -
clone_size: -
j_call: TRBJ2-5
v_call: TRBV7-9
cdr3_nt: TGTGCCAGCAGCTTAGATGGGGGAGCGATGGAGACCCAGTACTTC
cdr3_aa: CASSLDGGAMETQYF

d_call: TRBD1
clone_size: -
j_call: TRBJ2-5
v_call: TRBV6-4
cdr3_nt: TGTGCCAGCAGTGACCGGGGCAGGGGGGAGACCCAGTACTTC
cdr3_aa: CASSDRGRGETQYF

d_call: -
clone_size: once
j_call: TRBJ2-3
v_call: TRBV30
cdr3_nt: TGTGCCTGGAGTAGGACCCCAGATACGCAGTATTTT
cdr3_aa: CAWSRTPDTQYF

d_call: -
clone_size: -
j_call: TRBJ2-1
v_call: TRBV10-1
cdr3_nt: TGCGCCAGCAGCCCCCGGTTGGACCTCAATGAGCAGTTCTTC
cdr3_aa: CASSPRLDLNEQFF

d_call: -
clone_size: few
j_call: TRBJ2-2
v_call: TRBV5-1
cdr3_nt: TGCGCCAGCAGCCTAGGGGGATCGAACACCGGGGAGCTGTTTTTT
cdr3_aa: CASSLGGSNTGELFF

d_call: TRBD1
clone_size: -
j_call: TRBJ1-2
v_call: TRBV28
cdr3_nt: TGTGCCAGCAGCACCAGGGGGCTTACCTATGGCTACACCTTC
cdr3_aa: CASSTRGLTYGYTF

d_call: -
clone_size: -
j_call: TRBJ2-3
v_call: TRBV5-1
cdr3_nt: TGCGCCAGCAGCTTGGAAGGCACAGATACGCAGTATTTT
cdr3_aa: CASSLEGTDTQYF

d_call: TRBD1
clone_size: -
j_call: TRBJ2-3
v_call: TRBV24-1
cdr3_nt: TGTGCCACAAAAGAGGGGACAGACACAGATACGCAGTATTTT
cdr3_aa: CATKEGTDTDTQYF

d_call: -
clone_size: -
j_call: TRBJ2-5
v_call: TRBV4-2
cdr3_nt: TGTGCCAGCAGCCCTACGGGCAGGGGAAAGTTAGAGACCCAGTACTTC
cdr3_aa: CASSPTGRGKLETQYF

d_call: TRBD2
clone_size: -
j_call: TRBJ2-4
v_call: TRBV5-8
cdr3_nt: TGTGCCAGCCCCCGGGGCCTAAGCGGGGCCGGTCAAAGAGGGTACTTC
cdr3_aa: CASPRGLSGAGQRGYF

d_call: -
clone_size: -
j_call: TRBJ2-5
v_call: TRBV29-1
cdr3_nt: TGCAGCGTGGGAAATGGGAGATCTAATGTAGAGACCCAGTACTTC
cdr3_aa: CSVGNGRSNVETQYF

d_call: -
clone_size: -
j_call: TRBJ1-5
v_call: TRBV20-1
cdr3_nt: TGCAGTGCTAGTTGGGCTAGCAATCAGCCCCAGCATTTT
cdr3_aa: CSASWASNQPQHF

d_call: -
clone_size: few
j_call: TRBJ2-6
v_call: TRBV6-2/TRBV6-3
cdr3_nt: TGTGCCAGCAGTTACTCGACTACCGGGGCCAACGTCCTGACTTTC
cdr3_aa: CASSYSTTGANVLTF

d_call: -
clone_size: -
j_call: TRBJ2-1
v_call: TRBV5-1
cdr3_nt: TGCGCCAGCAGCTTGGTCTCTTCCTACAATGAGCAGTTCTTC
cdr3_aa: CASSLVSSYNEQFF

d_call: -
clone_size: -
j_call: TRBJ1-5
v_call: TRBV19
cdr3_nt: TGTGCCAGTAGTGCACGATACAAGTATACAGAGGTGGGAAATCAGCCCCAGCATTTT
cdr3_aa: CASSARYKYTEVGNQPQHF

d_call: TRBD1
clone_size: -
j_call: TRBJ1-3
v_call: TRBV7-8
cdr3_nt: TGTGCCAGCAGCTTAACTACAGGGGTCGGAAACACCATATATTTT
cdr3_aa: CASSLTTGVGNTIYF

d_call: TRBD2
clone_size: -
j_call: TRBJ2-5
v_call: TRBV5-8
cdr3_nt: TGTGCCAGCCCTAGGGGACTCGGACTAGCGGGGGGAGTGCAAGAGACCCAGTACTTC
cdr3_aa: CASPRGLGLAGGVQETQYF

d_call: TRBD1
clone_size: few
j_call: TRBJ1-2
v_call: TRBV2
cdr3_nt: TGTGCCAGCAGTAGCGCAGGGGGCAATGGCTATGGCTACACCTTC
cdr3_aa: CASSSAGGNGYGYTF

d_call: TRBD1
clone_size: -
j_call: TRBJ1-1
v_call: TRBV7-2
cdr3_nt: TGTGCCAGCAGCTCCCATCAGGGGGGGACTGAAGCTTTCTTT
cdr3_aa: CASSSHQGGTEAFF

d_call: TRBD1
clone_size: -
j_call: TRBJ2-1
v_call: TRBV28
cdr3_nt: TGTGCCAGCACTCCAATCGGGACAGGGGGCAATGAGCAGTTCTTC
cdr3_aa: CASTPIGTGGNEQFF